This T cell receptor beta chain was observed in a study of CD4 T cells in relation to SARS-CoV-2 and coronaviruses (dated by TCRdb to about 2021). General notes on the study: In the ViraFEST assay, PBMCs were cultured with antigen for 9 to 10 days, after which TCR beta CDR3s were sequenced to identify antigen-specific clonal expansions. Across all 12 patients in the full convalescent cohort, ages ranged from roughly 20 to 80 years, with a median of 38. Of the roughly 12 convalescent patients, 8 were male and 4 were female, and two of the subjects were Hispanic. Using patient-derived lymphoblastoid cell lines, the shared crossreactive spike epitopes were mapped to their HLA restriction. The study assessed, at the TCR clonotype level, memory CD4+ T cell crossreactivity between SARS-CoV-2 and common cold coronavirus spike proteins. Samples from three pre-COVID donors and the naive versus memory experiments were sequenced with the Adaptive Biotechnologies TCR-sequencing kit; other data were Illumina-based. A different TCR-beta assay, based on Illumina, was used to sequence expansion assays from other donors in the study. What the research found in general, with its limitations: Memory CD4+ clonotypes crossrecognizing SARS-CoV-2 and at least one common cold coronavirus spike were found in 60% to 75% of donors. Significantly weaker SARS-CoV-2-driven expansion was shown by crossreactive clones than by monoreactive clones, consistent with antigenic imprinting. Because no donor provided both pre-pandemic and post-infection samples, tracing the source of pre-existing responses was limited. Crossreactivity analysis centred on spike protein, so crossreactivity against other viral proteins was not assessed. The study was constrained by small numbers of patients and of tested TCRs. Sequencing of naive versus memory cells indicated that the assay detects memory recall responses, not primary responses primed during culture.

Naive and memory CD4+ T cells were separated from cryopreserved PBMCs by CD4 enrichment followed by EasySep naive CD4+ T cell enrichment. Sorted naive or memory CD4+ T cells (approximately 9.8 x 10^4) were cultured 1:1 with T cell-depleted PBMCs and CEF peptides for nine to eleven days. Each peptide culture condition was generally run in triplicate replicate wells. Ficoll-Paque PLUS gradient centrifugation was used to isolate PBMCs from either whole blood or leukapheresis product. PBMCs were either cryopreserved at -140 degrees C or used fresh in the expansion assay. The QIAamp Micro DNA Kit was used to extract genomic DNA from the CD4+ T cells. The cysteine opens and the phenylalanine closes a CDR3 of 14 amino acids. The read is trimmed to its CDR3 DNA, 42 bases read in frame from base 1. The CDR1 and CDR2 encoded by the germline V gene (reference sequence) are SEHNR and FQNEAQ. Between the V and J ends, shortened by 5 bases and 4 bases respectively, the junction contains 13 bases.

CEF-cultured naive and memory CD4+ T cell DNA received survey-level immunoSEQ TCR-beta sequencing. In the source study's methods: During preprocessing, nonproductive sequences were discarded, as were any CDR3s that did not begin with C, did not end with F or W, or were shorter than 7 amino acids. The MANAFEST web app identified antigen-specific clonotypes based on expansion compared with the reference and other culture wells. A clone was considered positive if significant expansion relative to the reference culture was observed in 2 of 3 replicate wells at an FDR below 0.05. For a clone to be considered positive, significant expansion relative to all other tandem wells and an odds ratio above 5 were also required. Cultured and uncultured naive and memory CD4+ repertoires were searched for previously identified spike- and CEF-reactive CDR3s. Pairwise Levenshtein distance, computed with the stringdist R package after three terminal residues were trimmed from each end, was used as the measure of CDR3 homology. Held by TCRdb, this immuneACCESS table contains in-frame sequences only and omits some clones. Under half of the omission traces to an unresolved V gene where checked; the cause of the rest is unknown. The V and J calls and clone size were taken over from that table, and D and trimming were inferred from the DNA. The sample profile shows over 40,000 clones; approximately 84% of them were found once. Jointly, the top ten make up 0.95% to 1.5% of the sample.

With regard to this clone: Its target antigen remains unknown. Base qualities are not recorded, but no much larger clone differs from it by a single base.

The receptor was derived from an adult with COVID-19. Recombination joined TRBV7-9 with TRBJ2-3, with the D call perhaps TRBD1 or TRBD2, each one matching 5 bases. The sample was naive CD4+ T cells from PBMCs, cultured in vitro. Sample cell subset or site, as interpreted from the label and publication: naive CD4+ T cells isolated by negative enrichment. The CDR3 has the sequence CASSISGTSDTQYF. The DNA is TGTGCCAGCAGCATATCCGGGACCTCAGATACGCAGTATTTT.